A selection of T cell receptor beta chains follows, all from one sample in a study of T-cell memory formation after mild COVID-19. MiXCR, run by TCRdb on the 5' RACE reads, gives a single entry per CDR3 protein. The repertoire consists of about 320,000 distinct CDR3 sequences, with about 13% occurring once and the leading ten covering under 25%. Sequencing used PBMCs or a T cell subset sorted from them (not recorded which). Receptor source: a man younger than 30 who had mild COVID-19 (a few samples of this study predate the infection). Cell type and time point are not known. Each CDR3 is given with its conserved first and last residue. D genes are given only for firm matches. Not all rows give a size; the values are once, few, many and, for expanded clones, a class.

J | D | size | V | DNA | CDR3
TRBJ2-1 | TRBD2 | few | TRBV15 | TGTGCCACCAGCAGAGCAGGGACTAGCGGCTACAATGAGCAGTTCTTC | CATSRAGTSGYNEQFF
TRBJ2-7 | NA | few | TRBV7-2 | TGTGCCAGCAGCTTAGCAGGGTTGAGCGCCTACGAGCAGTACTTC | CASSLAGLSAYEQYF
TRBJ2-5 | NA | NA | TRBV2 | TGTGCCAGCACCGAGGGGGGGTCGGGAGAGACCCAGTACTTC | CASTEGGSGETQYF
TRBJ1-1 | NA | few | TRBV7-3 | TGTGCCAGCAGCTTTGGGGAGGACACTGAAGCTTTCTTT | CASSFGEDTEAFF
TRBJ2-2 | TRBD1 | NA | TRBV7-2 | TGTGCCAGCAGCCAACAGGGGGTTTGGTTAGCCGGGGAGCTGTTTTTT | CASSQQGVWLAGELFF
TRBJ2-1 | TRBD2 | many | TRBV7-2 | TGTGCCAGCAGCCCAGGACTAGCGGGGGGGCCGGGCAATGAGCAGTTCTTC | CASSPGLAGGPGNEQFF
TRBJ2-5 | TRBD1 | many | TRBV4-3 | TGCGCCAGCAGCCAAGATATCCGACAGGGGGGGAGAGAGACCCAGTACTTC | CASSQDIRQGGRETQYF
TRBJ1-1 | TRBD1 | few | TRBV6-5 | TGTGCCAGCAGTTACTCAGGGCCAGGGGGTGAAGCTTTCTTT | CASSYSGPGGEAFF
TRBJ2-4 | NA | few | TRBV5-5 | TGTGCCAGCAGTCCGGCCCCCTGGGCCAAAAACATTCAGTACTTC | CASSPAPWAKNIQYF
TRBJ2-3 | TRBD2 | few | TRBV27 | TGTGCCAGCAGTTCTATAGCGGGGGGAAATACGCAGTATTTT | CASSSIAGGNTQYF
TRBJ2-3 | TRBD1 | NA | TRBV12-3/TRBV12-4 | TGTGCCAGCAGTCCGGGGGACAGGGGGATCGTTACGCAGTATTTT | CASSPGDRGIVTQYF
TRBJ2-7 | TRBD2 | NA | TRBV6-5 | TGTGCCAGCAGTTTCCTAGCGGGGGGGACCTACGAGCAGTACTTC | CASSFLAGGTYEQYF
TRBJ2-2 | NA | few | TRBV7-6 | TGTGCCAGCAGCCAGCAATCAGGGACCGCCGGGGAGCTGTTTTTT | CASSQQSGTAGELFF
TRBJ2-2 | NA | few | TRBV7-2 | TGTGCCAGCAGCCCTACAGGGAGCTACACCGGGGAGCTGTTTTTT | CASSPTGSYTGELFF
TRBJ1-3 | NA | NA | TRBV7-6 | TGTGCCAGCAGCTCAGGGGCGGCACATCTCTCTGGAAACACCATATATTTT | CASSSGAAHLSGNTIYF
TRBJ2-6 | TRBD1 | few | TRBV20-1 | TGCAGTGCTAGAACAGGGGGAGATGGGGCCAACGTCCTGACTTTC | CSARTGGDGANVLTF
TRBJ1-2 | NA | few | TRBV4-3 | TGCGCCAGCGGCCCAGGGATGTTCTATGGCTACACCTTC | CASGPGMFYGYTF
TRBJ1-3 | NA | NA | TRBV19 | TGTGCCAGTAGTGTCGACAGCGGCGGAAACACCATATATTTT | CASSVDSGGNTIYF
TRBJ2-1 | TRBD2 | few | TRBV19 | TGTGCCAGTAGCGTAGCGGGGGGCTACAATGAGCAGTTCTTC | CASSVAGGYNEQFF
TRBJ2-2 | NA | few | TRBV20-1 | TGCAGTGCTAGTTTCGCGGGGGAGCTGTTTTTT | CSASFAGELFF
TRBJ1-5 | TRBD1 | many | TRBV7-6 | TGTGCCAGCAGCGGACAGGGTAGCCAGCCCCAGCATTTT | CASSGQGSQPQHF
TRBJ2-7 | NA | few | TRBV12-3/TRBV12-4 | TGTGCCAGCAGTTTGAGTTGGAAACAGGCTTCCTACGAGCAGTACTTC | CASSLSWKQASYEQYF
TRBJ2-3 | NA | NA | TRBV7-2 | TGTGCCAGCAGCTTAGTGGGGGGCCGGTCAGATACGCAGTATTTT | CASSLVGGRSDTQYF
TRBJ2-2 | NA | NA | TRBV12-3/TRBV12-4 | TGTGCCACCCTGGGCACCGGGGAGCTGTTTTTT | CATLGTGELFF
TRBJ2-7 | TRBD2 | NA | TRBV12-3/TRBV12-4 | TGTGCCAGCAGTTTCGGACTAGCGGGGGGGAGTGAGCAGTACTTC | CASSFGLAGGSEQYF
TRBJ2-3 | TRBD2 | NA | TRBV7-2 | TGTGCCAGCAGCAACAGGGCGGGGGGCCAGGTAGATACGCAGTATTTT | CASSNRAGGQVDTQYF
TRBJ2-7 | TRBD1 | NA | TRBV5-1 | TGCGCCAGCAGCAAGGACAGGGGTAGCTCCTACGAGCAGTACTTC | CASSKDRGSSYEQYF
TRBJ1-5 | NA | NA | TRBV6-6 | TGTGCCAGCAGAGATCGAGAGCCCCAGCATTTT | CASRDREPQHF
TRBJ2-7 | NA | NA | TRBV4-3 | TGCGCCAGCAGCCAAGTGGCCGCGGCAGTCTCCTACGAGCAGTACTTC | CASSQVAAAVSYEQYF
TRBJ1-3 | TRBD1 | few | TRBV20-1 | TGCAGTGCTAGCACAGGGGTGCCCGGAAACACCATATATTTT | CSASTGVPGNTIYF
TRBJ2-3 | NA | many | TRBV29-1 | TGCAGCGTCTCAGGGGCACGGGATACGCAGTATTTT | CSVSGARDTQYF
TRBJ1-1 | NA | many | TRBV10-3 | TGTGCCATAGGGACGGCCGCCCGGCGGGGCACTGAAGCTTTCTTT | CAIGTAARRGTEAFF
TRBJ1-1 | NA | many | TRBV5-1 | TGCGCCAGCAGCTTCTCGACCGGCATGAACACTGAAGCTTTCTTT | CASSFSTGMNTEAFF
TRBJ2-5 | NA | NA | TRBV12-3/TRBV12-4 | TGTGCCAGCAGTTGGACAGAGTACCAAGAGACCCAGTACTTC | CASSWTEYQETQYF
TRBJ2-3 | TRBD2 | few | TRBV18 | TGTGCCAGCTCACCACGTGTTAGCGGGGGGACCACAGATACGCAGTATTTT | CASSPRVSGGTTDTQYF
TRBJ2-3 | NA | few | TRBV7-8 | TGTGCCAGCAGCCCCGCGGGGGCTCACACAGATACGCAGTATTTT | CASSPAGAHTDTQYF
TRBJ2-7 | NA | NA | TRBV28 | TGTGCCAGCATTCCTTCAGGGGACCGGTACTACGAGCAGTACTTC | CASIPSGDRYYEQYF
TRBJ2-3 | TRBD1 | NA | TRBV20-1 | TGCAGTGCTAGAGAGGGCAGGGGGACAGATACGCAGTATTTT | CSAREGRGTDTQYF
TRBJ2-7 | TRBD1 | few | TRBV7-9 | TGTGCCAGCAGCTTAGAGACAGGGGCCTACGAGCAGTACTTC | CASSLETGAYEQYF
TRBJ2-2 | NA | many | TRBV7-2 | TGTGCCAGCAGCTTAGCTCGCGGGGCCAAGGCCGGGGAGCTGTTTTTT | CASSLARGAKAGELFF
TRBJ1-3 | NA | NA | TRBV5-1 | TGCGCCAGCAGCTTGGAGCGGGTCTCCTCTGGAAACACCATATATTTT | CASSLERVSSGNTIYF
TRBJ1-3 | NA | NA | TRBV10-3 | TGTGCCATCAGTGAGGGGCAGCCCCCTGGAAACACCATATATTTT | CAISEGQPPGNTIYF
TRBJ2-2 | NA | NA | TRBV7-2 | TGTGCCAGCAGCCGCCGGGCCGCGAACACCGGGGAGCTGTTTTTT | CASSRRAANTGELFF
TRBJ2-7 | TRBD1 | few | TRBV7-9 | TGTGCCAGCAGCTTAGAGGGACAGAATTACGAGCAGTACTTC | CASSLEGQNYEQYF
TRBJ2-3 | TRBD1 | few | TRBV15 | TGTGCCACCAGCAGAGGCAGGGGGCTCGCAGATACGCAGTATTTT | CATSRGRGLADTQYF
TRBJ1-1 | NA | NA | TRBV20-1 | TGCAGTGCTTACAGGGTTAGGGACACTGAAGCTTTCTTT | CSAYRVRDTEAFF
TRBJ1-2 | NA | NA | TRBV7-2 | TGTGCCAGCAGCGGAGGGGGTGGCGGCTACACCTTC | CASSGGGGGYTF